What follows are 18 T cell receptor beta chains derived from one specimen sequenced in a study of response to subunit inactivated influenza vaccine listed by TCRdb under 2018. Receptors were amplified or captured by RT-PCR. Instrument used: Illumina HiSeq 2500. The public reads were run again by TCRdb, first through fastp at Q25 and then through MiXCR, and only productive beta chains were kept. Rows are combined by CDR3 protein, so each entry shows the most common genes and DNA. This sample comprises 530,000 or so distinct CDR3 sequences, less than 15% of them detected only once. Roughly 11% of the sample lies in the top ten. Here the sequenced sample was PBMCs from blood, taken 11 to 12 days after vaccination. Every receptor here comes from a man in his fifties who received an inactivated influenza vaccine. Donor details come from another sample of the same person, matched by shared clones.

The chain combines TRBV5-5 with TRBJ2-7; the D is unclear. The V and J ends lost 5 bases and 0 bases respectively, with 12 bases between them. The germline V gene has CDR1 SGHKS and CDR2 YYEKEE (reference sequence). The CDR3 is 14 amino acids. The CDR3 is CASSFDYNSYEQYF. For the CDR3, the DNA is TGTGCCAGCAGTTTTGATTACAACTCCTACGAGCAGTACTTC.

This chain joins TRBV12-3 or TRBV12-4 and TRBJ2-2; no firm D call. This CDR3 is built from 15 residues. V lost 3 bases, J lost 4 bases, and 12 bases lay in between. The CDR3 nucleotides are TGTGCCAGCAGTTTGAAGCTAGTCCCCACCGGGGAGCTGTTTTTT. Translating it yields CASSLKLVPTGELFF.

This clonotype was detected only a few times. The chain employs TRBV12-3 or TRBV12-4 and TRBJ2-2; D is unclear. CDR3 length equals 14 residues. V lost 6 bases to trimming and J lost 5 bases, with 13 bases between them. The CDR3: CASSLGRRTGELFF. The CDR3 coding sequence is TGTGCCAGCAGCTTGGGCCGGAGAACCGGGGAGCTGTTTTTT.

This clonotype was seen repeatedly, ten times or more. The CDR3 loop reads CASSLATGRHMEKLFF. Written as DNA, the CDR3 is TGCGCCAGCAGCCTTGCCACGGGTCGGCATATGGAAAAACTGTTTTTT. The chain recombines TRBV4-3 with TRBJ1-4; D is unclear. Germline values: CDR1 LGHNA, CDR2 YSLEER. CDR3 length: 16 residues. V lost 4 bases and J 8 bases, leaving 20 bases between the germline ends.

This clonotype was detected many times. The V and J genes are TRBV11-2 and TRBJ2-1; no clear D gene. This CDR3 is 14 amino acids long. Germline CDR1 is SGHAT and CDR2 is FQNNGV. Trimming stripped 1 base from V and 6 bases from J, with 10 bases between. The chain's CDR3 is CASSLVLLTNEQFF. The CDR3 DNA reads TGTGCCAGCAGCTTAGTGCTGCTCACCAATGAGCAGTTCTTC.

This chain connects TRBV5-1 to TRBJ2-1; 10 positions match TRBD2. This CDR3 contains 16 residues. In germline, CDR1 is SGHRS, CDR2 YFSETQ. With 2 bases clipped from V and 4 bases from J, the junction kept 6 bases outside the gene matches. CDR3 DNA sequence: TGCGCCAGCAGCTTTCTAGCGGGAGTCTCGTACAATGAGCAGTTCTTC. Translating gives CASSFLAGVSYNEQFF.

This clonotype was detected a few times. The rearrangement links TRBV11-1 to TRBJ2-5, with 11 bases lining up with TRBD2. Trimming took 4 bases from V and 4 from J; bases not matched to a gene: 14. CDR3 length: 18 amino acids. The V gene's germline CDR1 is SGHAT and CDR2 FQDESV (reference sequence). The CDR3 DNA reads as TGTGCCAGCAGCTCGAACCAACTAGCGGGGGTTTCCCGAGAGACCCAGTACTTC. This codes for CASSSNQLAGVSRETQYF.

This clonotype was observed a handful of times. The rearrangement joins TRBV28 to TRBJ2-7; 7 nucleotides align to TRBD2. The length of the CDR3 is 13 residues. The V segment lost 7 bases and the J segment 1 base; nucleotides outside the gene matches: 4. CDR1 is MDHEN and CDR2 is SYDVKM in the germline V gene. The CDR3 sequence is CASTGGISYEQYF. CDR3 sequence (DNA): TGTGCCAGCACGGGAGGAATATCCTACGAGCAGTACTTC.

The CDR3 spells CSVKRQANTEAFF. CDR3 bases: TGCAGCGTTAAGAGACAGGCGAACACTGAAGCTTTCTTT. The chain has TRBV29-1 and TRBJ1-1; a weak D match, TRBD1 (6 bases). With 5 bases removed from V and 1 base from J, the gap between germline ends came to 11 bases. Germline loops: CDR1 SQVTM, CDR2 ANQGSEA. This CDR3 region has 13 residues.

In this sample, this clonotype turned up a few times. The chain recombines TRBV29-1 with TRBJ2-5; 7 nucleotides align to TRBD1. This CDR3 is built from 14 residues. Germline V gene data show CDR1 as SQVTM and CDR2 as ANQGSEA. The V and J ends lost 5 bases and 1 base, in that order; junction bases with no gene match: 7. The DNA for the CDR3 is TGCAGCGTTAACAGGGACAGCGTCCAAGAGACCCAGTACTTC. Translating gives CSVNRDSVQETQYF.

The chain has TRBV6-2 or TRBV6-3 and TRBJ2-1, with TRBD1 identical over 10 bases. Trimming removed 4 bases from V and 1 base from J; junction bases left unmatched: 16. CDR3 length: 20 amino acids. CDR1 is MNHEY, CDR2 SVGEGT, per germline. The CDR3 sequence is CASSSRKGQGVLRSYNEQFF. DNA for the CDR3: TGTGCCAGCAGTTCCCGCAAAGGACAGGGGGTTCTTAGGTCCTACAATGAGCAGTTCTTC.

The chain recombines TRBV10-3 with TRBJ2-7; D remains ambiguous. The V end lost 0 bases, the J end lost 2 bases, and 29 bases lay between the germline ends. Germline CDR1 ENHRY, CDR2 SYGVKD. The CDR3 loop spans 21 amino acids. The CDR3 DNA reads as TGTGCCATCAGTGAGTCGTCAGTCCAGGCGACTCCGGCTAGAGGTGCCTACGAGCAGTACTTC. Translated: CAISESSVQATPARGAYEQYF.

This clonotype was counted a few times. The chain carries TRBV10-1 and TRBJ2-3, with D possibly TRBD2 on 6 matching bases. The CDR3 is made up of 16 amino acids. The V end was cut by 5 bases, the J end by 0 bases, with 15 bases between. The germline gives CDR1 WNHNN, CDR2 SYGVQD (reference sequence). The CDR3 loop is CASSPGLRTSTDTQYF. The CDR3 DNA follows: TGCGCCAGCAGTCCGGGACTTCGAACTAGCACAGATACGCAGTATTTT.

The table lists this clonotype with a few counts. This chain connects TRBV28 to TRBJ2-7; TRBD1 aligns across 11 bases. This CDR3 spans 15 amino acids. Germline loops: CDR1 MDHEN, CDR2 SYDVKM. V gave up 7 bases and J gave up 6 bases; unmatched junction bases: 11. CDR3 loop: CASTSPGQGASEQYF. The CDR3, as DNA: TGTGCCAGCACCTCCCCAGGACAGGGGGCATCCGAGCAGTACTTC.

This clonotype was observed a handful of times. The V and J genes are TRBV18 and TRBJ2-7, with 10 bases that match TRBD2. Germline-derived CDR1 and CDR2 are KGHSH and LQKENI. The CDR3 has 15 amino acids. With V trimmed by 2 bases and J by 4 bases, 5 bases remained unmatched. The DNA of the CDR3 is TGTGCCAGCTCACCATCAGCGGGAGGGCCTTACGAGCAGTACTTC. Its protein product is CASSPSAGGPYEQYF.

This clonotype was seen repeatedly, ten times or more. The rearrangement links TRBV5-1 to TRBJ1-1, with D perhaps TRBD1 (6 bases). Germline-derived CDR1 and CDR2 are SGHRS and YFSETQ. V shed 4 bases and J shed 4 bases, with 11 bases lying between them. The CDR3 spans 13 residues. The CDR3 nucleotides are TGCGCCAGCAGCCCTCTCAGGGGCACTGAAGCTTTCTTT. This gives the protein CASSPLRGTEAFF.

The CDR3 loop reads CATSEQGANTGELFF. The CDR3 nucleotides read TGTGCCACCAGCGAACAGGGGGCCAACACCGGGGAGCTGTTTTTT. The chain uses TRBV15 and TRBJ2-2, with TRBD1 matching over 9 bases. The trim removed 5 bases at V and 2 bases at J, leaving 3 bases unmatched. CDR1 is LNHNV, CDR2 YYDKDF, per germline (reference sequence). CDR3 length: 15 amino acids.

V usage is TRBV24-1 and J usage is TRBJ2-7, with D unclear. CDR3 size: 13 residues. Germline V gene lookup returns CDR1 KGHDR and CDR2 SFDVKD. Trimming stripped 2 bases from V and 5 bases from J, with 9 bases between. DNA for the CDR3: TGTGCCACCAGTGATTCCATACTACACGAGCAGTACTTC. The encoded protein is CATSDSILHEQYF.